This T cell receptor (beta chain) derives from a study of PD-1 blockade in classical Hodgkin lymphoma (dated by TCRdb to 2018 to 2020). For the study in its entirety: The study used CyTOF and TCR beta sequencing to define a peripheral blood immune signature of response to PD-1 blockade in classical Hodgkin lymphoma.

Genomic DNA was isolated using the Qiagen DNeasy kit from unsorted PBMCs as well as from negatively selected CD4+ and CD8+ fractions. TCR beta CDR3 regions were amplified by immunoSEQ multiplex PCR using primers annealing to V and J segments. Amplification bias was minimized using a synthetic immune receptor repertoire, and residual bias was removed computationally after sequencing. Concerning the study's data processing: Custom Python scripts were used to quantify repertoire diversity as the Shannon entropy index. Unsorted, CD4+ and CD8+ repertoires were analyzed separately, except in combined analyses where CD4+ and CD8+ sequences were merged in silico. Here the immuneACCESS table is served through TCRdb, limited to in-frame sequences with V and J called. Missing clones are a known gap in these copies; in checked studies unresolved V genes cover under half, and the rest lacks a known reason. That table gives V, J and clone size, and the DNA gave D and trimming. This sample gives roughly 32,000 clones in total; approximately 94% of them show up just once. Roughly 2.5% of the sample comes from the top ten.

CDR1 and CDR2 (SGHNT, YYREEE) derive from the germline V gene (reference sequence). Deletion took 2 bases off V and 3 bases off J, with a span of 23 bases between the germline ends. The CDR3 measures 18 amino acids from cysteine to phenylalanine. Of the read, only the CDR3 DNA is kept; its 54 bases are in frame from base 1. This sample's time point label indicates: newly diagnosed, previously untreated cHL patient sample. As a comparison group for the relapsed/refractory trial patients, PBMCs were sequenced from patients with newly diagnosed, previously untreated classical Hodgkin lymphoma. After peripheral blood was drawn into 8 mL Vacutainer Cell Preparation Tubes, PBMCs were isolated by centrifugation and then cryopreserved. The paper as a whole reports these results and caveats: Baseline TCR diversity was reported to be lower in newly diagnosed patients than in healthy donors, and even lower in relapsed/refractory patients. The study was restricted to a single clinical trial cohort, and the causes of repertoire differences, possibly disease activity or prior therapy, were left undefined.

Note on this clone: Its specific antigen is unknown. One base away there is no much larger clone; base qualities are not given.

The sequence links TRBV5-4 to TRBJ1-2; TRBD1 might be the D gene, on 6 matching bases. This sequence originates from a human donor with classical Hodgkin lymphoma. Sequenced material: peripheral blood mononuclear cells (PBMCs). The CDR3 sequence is CASSLWGVHRDSHYGYTF. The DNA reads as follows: TGTGCCAGCAGCTTATGGGGTGTACACAGGGATTCACACTATGGCTACACCTTC. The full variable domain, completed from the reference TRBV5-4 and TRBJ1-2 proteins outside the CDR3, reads ETGVTQSPTHLIKTRGQQVTLRCSSQSGHNTVSWYQQALGQGPQFIFQYYREEENGRGNFPPRFSGLQFPNYSSELNVNALELDDSALYLCASSLWGVHRDSHYGYTFGSGTRLTVV.